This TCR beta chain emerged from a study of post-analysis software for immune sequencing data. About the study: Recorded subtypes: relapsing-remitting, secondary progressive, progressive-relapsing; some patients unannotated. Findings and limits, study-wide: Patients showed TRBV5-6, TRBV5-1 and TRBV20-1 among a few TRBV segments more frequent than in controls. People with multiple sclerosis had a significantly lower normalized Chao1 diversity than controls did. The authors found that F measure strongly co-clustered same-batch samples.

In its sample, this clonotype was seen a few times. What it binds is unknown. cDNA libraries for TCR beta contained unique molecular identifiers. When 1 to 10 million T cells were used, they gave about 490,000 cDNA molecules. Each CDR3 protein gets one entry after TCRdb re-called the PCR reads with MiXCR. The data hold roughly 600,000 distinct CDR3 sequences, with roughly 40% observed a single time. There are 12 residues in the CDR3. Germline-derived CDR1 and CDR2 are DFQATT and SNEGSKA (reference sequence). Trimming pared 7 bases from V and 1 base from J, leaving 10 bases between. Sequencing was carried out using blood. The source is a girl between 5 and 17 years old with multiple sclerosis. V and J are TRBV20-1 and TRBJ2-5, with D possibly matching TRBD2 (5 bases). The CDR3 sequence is CSGRGPQETQYF. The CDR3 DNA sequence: TGCAGTGGTCGCGGGCCCCAAGAGACCCAGTACTTC.